This T cell receptor (beta chain) is from a study of T cells expressing NK-cell markers. For the study at large: Source material for TCR beta repertoires consisted of sorted CD3+CD56+NKG2C+, CD3+CD56+NKG2C- and CD3+CD56-NKG2C+ T cells. Eight donors were sequenced, seven testing HCMV-seropositive and one testing seronegative.

This CDR3 spans 13 amino acids. The cDNA for TCR beta came from 5'RACE template switching with UMIs. No DNA is given; TCRdb re-called the 5' RACE reads and lists each CDR3 protein once. The sample's table shows 150,000 to 180,000 distinct CDR3 sequences. The specimen sequenced was blood T cells: a sorted CD56 or NKG2C T cell subset, CD4+ or CD8+ T cells, or bulk PBMC T cells (not recorded which). V and J are TRBV12-3 or TRBV12-4 and TRBJ2-1; TCRdb's D gene call, TRBD1, goes unchecked for lack of DNA. This TCR was sampled from a woman in her forties or fifties in good health. This CDR3 is CASTVGPGDIQFF.